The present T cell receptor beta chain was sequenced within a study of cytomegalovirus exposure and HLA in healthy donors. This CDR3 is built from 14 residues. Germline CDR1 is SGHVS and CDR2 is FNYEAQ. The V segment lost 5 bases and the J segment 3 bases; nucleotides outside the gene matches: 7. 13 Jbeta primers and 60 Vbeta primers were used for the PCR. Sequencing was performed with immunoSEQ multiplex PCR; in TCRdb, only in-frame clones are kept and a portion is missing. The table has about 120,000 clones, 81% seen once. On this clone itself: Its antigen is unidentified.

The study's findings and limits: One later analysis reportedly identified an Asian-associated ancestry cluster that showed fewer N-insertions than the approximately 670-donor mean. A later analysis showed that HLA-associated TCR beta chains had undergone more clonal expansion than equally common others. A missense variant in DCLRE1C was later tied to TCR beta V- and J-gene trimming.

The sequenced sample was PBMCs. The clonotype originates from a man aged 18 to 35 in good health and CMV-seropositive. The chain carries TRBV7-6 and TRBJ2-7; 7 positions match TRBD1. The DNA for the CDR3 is TGTGCCAGCAGCATGGGACAGATTGACTACGAGCAGTACTTC. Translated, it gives CASSMGQIDYEQYF.